What follows are 15 T cell receptor beta chains derived from one specimen sequenced in a study of T-cell memory formation after mild COVID-19. TCRdb fed the 5' RACE reads into MiXCR, producing one record per CDR3 protein. The repertoire has about 140,000 distinct CDR3 sequences, 13% to 15% of them found once; the top ten carry about 27%. Sample: PBMCs or a T cell subset sorted from them (not recorded which). Receptor source: an adult woman who had mild COVID-19 (a few samples of this study predate the infection). Cell type and time point are not known.

For this clonotype: A junction end diverges from the germline sequence, so it may reflect a read error. The chain joins TRBV19 to TRBJ2-2; 11 nucleotides line up with TRBD2. The CDR3 extends over 17 amino acids. CDR1 and CDR2 (germline): LNHDA, SQIVND (reference sequence). CDR3 DNA: TGTGCCAGTAGTACCAAATTACTAGCGGGGGACACCAGGGAGCTGTTTTTT. Its protein is CASSTKLLAGDTRELFF.

This chain uses TRBV9 with TRBJ1-2; perhaps TRBD1 as D (5 bases). V lost 0 bases and J lost 5, with 14 bases in between. From germline, CDR1 is SGDLS and CDR2 YYNGEE. The CDR3 totals 15 residues. In nucleotides, the CDR3 is TGTGCCAGCAGCGTAGGATCAGGGAGCGCATATGGCTACACCTTC. Translated, it gives CASSVGSGSAYGYTF.

This chain connects TRBV4-3 to TRBJ2-1; 12 positions agree with TRBD2. Germline-derived CDR1 and CDR2 are LGHNA and YSLEER. Trimming at V came to 1 base and at J to 4 bases, leaving 11 bases not matched to a gene. The CDR3 runs 19 residues. The CDR3: CASSQVDPSGRVGYNEQFF. The CDR3 nucleotides read TGCGCCAGCAGCCAAGTGGATCCTAGCGGGAGGGTAGGGTACAATGAGCAGTTCTTC.

The CDR3 DNA reads as TGTGCCAGCAGTTTATCGCCTGGGACAGGTTACACAGATACGCAGTATTTT. This translates into CASSLSPGTGYTDTQYF. The V call is TRBV27, the J call TRBJ2-3; the match to TRBD1 covers 8 bases. This CDR3 is 17 amino acids long. V dropped 0 bases and J dropped 2; count of bases not matched to a gene: 7. The germline gives CDR1 MNHEY, CDR2 SMNVEV (reference sequence).

This clonotype was detected a few times. The V and J genes are TRBV11-1 and TRBJ1-1; 8 nucleotides agree with TRBD1. Germline CDR1 SGHAT, CDR2 FQDESV (reference sequence). The CDR3 consists of 21 residues. V lost 0 bases to trimming and J lost 0 bases; unmatched junction nucleotides: 18. In DNA form, the CDR3 reads TGTGCCAGCAGCTTAGCCGTAGTGACAGGGGAACATTTGACCATGAACACTGAAGCTTTCTTT. It translates to CASSLAVVTGEHLTMNTEAFF.

This clonotype appeared a few times. V gene TRBV27 combines with J gene TRBJ2-1, with TRBD2 matching 13 bases. Germline V gene data show CDR1 as MNHEY and CDR2 as SMNVEV (reference sequence). The trim removed 3 bases at V and 13 bases at J, leaving 6 bases unmatched. The CDR3 is 14 amino acids. The CDR3 sequence: CASSLALAGGAQFF. The CDR3 DNA follows: TGTGCCAGCAGTTTGGCACTAGCGGGAGGGGCTCAGTTCTTC.

The chain has TRBV5-5 and TRBJ1-2, with D tentatively TRBD1 (5 bases). The germline gives CDR1 SGHKS, CDR2 YYEKEE (reference sequence). V shed 2 bases and J shed 10 bases, with 12 bases lying between them. The CDR3 runs 12 residues. Written as DNA, the CDR3 is TGTGCCAGCAGCTTCGGGGCGTTTAACTACACCTTC. Translating gives CASSFGAFNYTF.

This clonotype was detected a few times. V is TRBV29-1 and J is TRBJ2-7; D possibly corresponds to TRBD2 (6 bases). V was shortened by 8 bases and J by 0 bases, with 11 bases between the two germline ends. This CDR3 has 12 residues. The germline gives CDR1 SQVTM, CDR2 ANQGSEA. CDR3 in amino acids: CSTRGSSYEQYF. CDR3 nucleotides: TGCAGCACCCGGGGGAGCTCCTACGAGCAGTACTTC.

This clonotype was observed a handful of times. Compared with germline, one end of the junction differs, possibly owing to a read error. The chain employs TRBV20-1 and TRBJ1-5; TRBD1 is a possible D gene (5 bases). The CDR3 covers 16 residues. Germline V CDR1 and CDR2: DFQATT, SNEGSKA (reference sequence). The CDR3 region has the DNA TGTAGTGCTAGGGACCAGGGAGTTGCTAGCAATCAGCCCCAGCATTTT. Encoded protein: CSARDQGVASNQPQHF.

The CDR3 DNA reads TGTGCCACCAGTGATCCGGGACGTTACAATGAGCAGTTCTTC. Residues: CATSDPGRYNEQFF. The chain is built from TRBV24-1 and TRBJ2-1; D is perhaps TRBD1 or TRBD2 (5 bases each). Germline V gene sequence: CDR1 KGHDR, CDR2 SFDVKD. The CDR3 totals 14 residues. Trimming stripped 3 bases from V and 4 bases from J, with 9 bases between.

The J gene is TRBJ1-2, the V gene TRBV3-1, with D perhaps TRBD1 (5 bases). In germline, CDR1 is LGHDT, CDR2 YNNKEL (reference sequence). V gave up 0 bases and J gave up 3 bases, with 11 bases separating them. The CDR3 has 15 residues. CDR3 sequence (DNA): TGTGCCAGCAGCCAAGATATCAGGGCTGACTATGGCTACACCTTC. This sequence encodes CASSQDIRADYGYTF.

V and J are TRBV6-5 and TRBJ2-7; no clear D. From germline, CDR1 is MNHEY and CDR2 SVGAGI. The CDR3 length is 15 residues. The V end was cut by 5 bases, the J end by 0 bases, with 14 bases between. The CDR3 is CASSHDQSTSYEQYF. The CDR3 DNA reads TGTGCCAGCAGTCACGATCAAAGTACCTCCTACGAGCAGTACTTC.

This clonotype has only a few counts. The chain recombines TRBV12-3 or TRBV12-4 with TRBJ1-1, with TRBD1 as a possible D gene (6 bases). This CDR3 is built from 12 residues. V was pared by 6 bases and J by 7 bases, with 12 bases between. Written as DNA, the CDR3 is TGTGCCAGCAGCCCAGGGGCGGATGAAGCTTTCTTT. Protein sequence: CASSPGADEAFF.

In this sample, this clonotype turned up a few times. V gene TRBV27 combines with J gene TRBJ1-5; no clear D gene. CDR3 size: 14 residues. V was trimmed by 0 bases and J by 5 bases, leaving 8 bases between them. Germline V lookup: CDR1 MNHEY, CDR2 SMNVEV (reference sequence). The CDR3 DNA reads TGTGCCAGCAGTTTATCGGGAATCTATCAGCCCCAGCATTTT. It encodes CASSLSGIYQPQHF.

This clonotype was seen more than once but under ten times. The rearrangement uses TRBV5-1 and TRBJ2-7; 8 bases line up with TRBD1. CDR1 SGHRS and CDR2 YFSETQ come from the germline V gene. The J segment lost 3 bases and the V segment lost 5 bases, leaving 13 bases of the junction unmatched. The CDR3 length is 16 residues. The CDR3 DNA is TGCGCCAGCAGTCTCGAGGGCAGGGGGCTTTACTACGAGCAGTACTTC. This translates into CASSLEGRGLYYEQYF. The full variable domain, with the rest looked up from reference TRBV5-1 and TRBJ2-7, is KAGVTQTPRYLIKTRGQQVTLSCSPISGHRSVSWYQQTPGQGLQFLFEYFSETQRNKGNFPGRFSGRQFSNSRSEMNVSTLELGDSALYLCASSLEGRGLYYEQYFGPGTRLTVT.